Below are 30 T cell receptor beta chains sequenced from a single sample in a study of blood T cells in healthy people across ages. Next came a second PCR, run for 7 to 11 cycles, which used a sample-barcoded 5' primer along with a J-beta primer mix. TCRdb analysed the 5' RACE reads with MiXCR anew, one entry per CDR3 protein. In the table there are about 1 million distinct CDR3 sequences, 40% to 50% of which are singletons. The sample consisted of blood. The receptors originated from a woman aged 60-75 years in good health.

The chain recombines TRBV7-2 with TRBJ2-1; 7 bases are shared with TRBD1. This CDR3 has 15 amino acids. Trimming took 4 bases from V and 6 from J; bases not matched to a gene: 9. From germline, CDR1 is SGHTA and CDR2 FQGNSA. CDR3 amino acids: CASSSRTGPSNEQFF. CDR3 coding DNA: TGTGCCAGCAGCTCCCGGACAGGCCCCTCCAATGAGCAGTTCTTC. Together with reference TRBV7-2 and TRBJ2-1, the CDR3 gives the full variable domain: GAGVSQSPSNKVTEKGKDVELRCDPISGHTALYWYRQSLGQGLEFLIYFQGNSAPDKSGLPSDRFSAERTGGSVSTLTIQRTQQEDSAVYLCASSSRTGPSNEQFFGPGTRLTVL.

This clonotype was picked up a small number of times. The gene calls are TRBV10-3 and TRBJ1-2; D not certain. Germline CDR1 ENHRY, CDR2 SYGVKD. Trimming took off 0 bases at V and 3 bases at J, with 8 bases between the two ends. This CDR3 comprises 14 residues. CDR3 sequence: CAISESIGYYGYTF. CDR3 DNA: TGTGCCATCAGTGAGTCGATAGGGTACTATGGCTACACCTTC.

This chain joins TRBV2 and TRBJ2-3; 10 bases match TRBD2. V trimming: 2 bases; J trimming: 2 bases; junction bases outside the gene matches: 7. CDR1 is SNHLY and CDR2 is FYNNEI in the germline V gene. The CDR3 spans 17 residues. CDR3 DNA sequence: TGTGCCAGCAGTGAACGGGCACTAGCGGGATTCACAGATACGCAGTATTTT. Translating gives CASSERALAGFTDTQYF.

This chain joins TRBV20-1 and TRBJ2-1, with TRBD2 matching over 7 bases. Gene TRBJ2-7 matches the end of the DNA better, so the J call may be wrong. The CDR3 has 15 amino acids. Germline CDR1 reads DFQATT; CDR2 reads SNEGSKA (reference sequence). As DNA, the CDR3 is TGCAGTGCTAGAGAAAGCGGGAACCCTTTCAATGAGCAGTACTTC. Translation: CSARESGNPFNEQYF.

Here the CDR3 reads CATSRLGQPSNQPQHF. The CDR3 DNA sequence: TGTGCCACCAGCAGATTGGGACAGCCAAGCAATCAGCCCCAGCATTTT. The V and J genes are TRBV15 and TRBJ1-5, with 7 nucleotides matching TRBD1. Trimming took 2 bases from V and 1 from J; bases not matched to a gene: 5. The CDR3 runs 16 residues. Germline V gene data show CDR1 as LNHNV and CDR2 as YYDKDF (reference sequence).

This clonotype was detected a few times. This chain joins TRBV30 and TRBJ2-7; the D gene is possibly TRBD2 (7 bases). This CDR3 contains 14 residues. Per germline, CDR1 GTSNPN and CDR2 SVGIG (reference sequence). Trimming stripped 0 bases from V and 2 bases from J, with 11 bases between. The CDR3 reads CAWSVGGGAYEQYF. The CDR3 DNA reads TGTGCCTGGAGTGTGGGAGGGGGTGCCTACGAGCAGTACTTC.

This clonotype has only a few counts. This rearrangement joins TRBV5-1 to TRBJ2-4, with 9 bases that match TRBD1. The DNA end lines up better with TRBJ2-7; the J call may be wrong. Germline V gene sequence: CDR1 SGHRS, CDR2 YFSETQ. CDR3 size: 14 residues. The CDR3 DNA reads as TGCGCCAGCAGCTTCCCGACAGGGGGAAACGAGCAGTACTTC. Translated, it gives CASSFPTGGNEQYF.

This clonotype was picked up a small number of times. Given a much more abundant clone one base away, this may be a read error. This rearrangement joins TRBV14 to TRBJ1-6; the D gene is possibly TRBD1 (5 bases). Germline CDR1 SGHDN, CDR2 FVKESK. This CDR3 is 17 amino acids long. The CDR3 DNA follows: TGTGCCAGCAGCCGTGACAGAGAGAGCTCCTATAATTCACCCCCCCACTTT. This codes for CASSRDRESSYNSPPHF.

This rearrangement joins TRBV7-2 to TRBJ2-3; D could derive from TRBD1 or TRBD2 (5 bases each). Germline assignment: CDR1 SGHTA and CDR2 FQGNSA. The CDR3 consists of 16 residues. V was pared by 0 bases and J by 2 bases, with 12 bases between. The CDR3 DNA follows: TGTGCCAGCAGCTTAGCCTCGGGACCCCCCACAGATACGCAGTATTTT. As protein: CASSLASGPPTDTQYF.

V gene TRBV5-1 combines with J gene TRBJ2-1; 8 bases fit TRBD1. Losses at the gene ends were 1 base for V and 5 bases for J; bases not matched to a gene: 2. The germline V gene encodes CDR1 SGHRS and CDR2 YFSETQ. The CDR3 sequence is 14 residues long. Here the CDR3 reads CASSLTGGDNEQFF. CDR3 DNA sequence: TGCGCCAGCAGCTTGACAGGGGGTGACAATGAGCAGTTCTTC.

This clonotype was counted a few times. The rearrangement joins TRBV3-1 to TRBJ1-5; D call uncertain. The CDR3 sequence is 17 residues long. CDR1 and CDR2 (germline): LGHDT, YNNKEL (reference sequence). Trimming removed 1 base at V and 0 bases at J, with 13 bases between. In DNA, the CDR3 is TGTGCCAGCAGCCAAGGAGGGTCCGGGTTTAGCAATCAGCCCCAGCATTTT. It codes for CASSQGGSGFSNQPQHF.

The rearrangement uses TRBV12-3 or TRBV12-4 and TRBJ2-7; 7 bases agree with TRBD1. The tail of the sequence fits TRBJ2-5 better, so the J call may be wrong. The CDR3 extends over 16 amino acids. The CDR3 loop is CASSFNPGTAVETQYF. The DNA of the CDR3 is TGTGCCAGCAGTTTTAACCCCGGGACAGCGGTAGAGACCCAGTACTTC.

This clonotype was seen more than once but under ten times. The chain combines TRBV28 with TRBJ2-7; 8 nucleotides align to TRBD2. CDR3 length: 16 residues. Trimming cost V 2 bases and J 1 base; bases outside gene matches: 7. Germline V gene sequence: CDR1 MDHEN, CDR2 SYDVKM. CDR3 in DNA: TGTGCCAGCAGTTTAGCAGCGGGGGTGGAATCCTACGAGCAGTACTTC. This translates into CASSLAAGVESYEQYF.

The rearrangement joins TRBV29-1 to TRBJ2-4; 7 bases match TRBD1. V lost 3 bases to trimming and J lost 0 bases; unmatched junction nucleotides: 8. The CDR3 totals 16 residues. Germline assignment: CDR1 SQVTM and CDR2 ANQGSEA. Here the CDR3 DNA reads TGCAGCGTTGAGCTCCTGGGGACAGTAGCCAAAAACATTCAGTACTTC. Amino acid sequence: CSVELLGTVAKNIQYF.

This chain joins TRBV7-6 and TRBJ1-5; 8 bases are a match to TRBD1. This CDR3 region has 15 residues. Germline V gene data show CDR1 as SGHVS and CDR2 as FNYEAQ. After removal of 2 bases from V and 5 bases from J, the junction contained 5 bases not matched to a gene. CDR3 sequence: CASSLRTGNHQPQHF. The CDR3 bases are TGTGCCAGCAGCTTAAGGACAGGGAACCATCAGCCCCAGCATTTT.

This clonotype occurred a few times. The CDR3: CASSLGLAPGNEQFF. The CDR3 DNA reads as TGTGCCAGCAGCTTGGGACTAGCGCCAGGGAATGAGCAGTTCTTC. The rearrangement uses TRBV5-5 and TRBJ2-1, with 8 bases matching TRBD2. This CDR3 spans 15 amino acids. With V trimmed by 0 bases and J by 7 bases, 6 bases remained unmatched. Per the germline V gene, CDR1 is SGHKS and CDR2 is YYEKEE (reference sequence).

This clonotype has just a few counts. V usage is TRBV15 and J usage is TRBJ2-5, with D possibly TRBD1 on 6 matching bases. With 1 base removed from V and 4 bases from J, the gap between germline ends came to 13 bases. CDR3 length: 15 amino acids. CDR1 is LNHNV, CDR2 YYDKDF, per germline (reference sequence). CDR3 protein: CATSRGEGGSETQYF. The CDR3 DNA reads TGTGCCACCAGCAGAGGCGAAGGGGGTTCAGAGACCCAGTACTTC. Filled out from reference TRBV15 and TRBJ2-5, the complete variable domain reads DAMVIQNPRYQVTQFGKPVTLSCSQTLNHNVMYWYQQKSSQAPKLLFHYYDKDFNNEADTPDNFQSRRPNTSFCFLDIRSPGLGDTAMYLCATSRGEGGSETQYFGPGTRLLVL.

The J gene is TRBJ2-1, the V gene TRBV12-3 or TRBV12-4; TRBD2 is a possible D gene (5 bases). This CDR3 is built from 14 residues. V lost 0 bases and J 8 bases, leaving 11 bases between the germline ends. The CDR3 loop is CASSLADLRDEQFF. The CDR3 DNA sequence: TGTGCCAGCAGTTTAGCCGACCTGAGGGATGAGCAGTTCTTC.

This clonotype occurred a few times. The CDR3 sequence is CASSEWDRGPYGYTF. DNA of the CDR3: TGTGCCAGCAGTGAGTGGGACAGGGGGCCATATGGCTACACCTTC. The chain employs TRBV6-1 and TRBJ1-2, with TRBD1 identical over 12 bases. Germline lookup yields CDR1 MNHNS and CDR2 SASEGT. Trimming at V came to 3 bases and at J to 5 bases, leaving 4 bases not matched to a gene. The CDR3 contains 15 residues.

The rearrangement uses TRBV20-1 and TRBJ1-2; TRBD1 is a possible D gene (5 bases). Germline CDR1 and CDR2: DFQATT and SNEGSKA (reference sequence). Deletions cut 6 bases from V and 8 bases from J, with 16 bases between. This CDR3 has 12 amino acids. CDR3 DNA: TGCAGTGCCCTTCGGGACCCCTGGGGCTACACCTTC. This gives the protein CSALRDPWGYTF.

The chain recombines TRBV3-1 with TRBJ2-3; 12 bases agree with TRBD2. The ends lost 4 bases at V and 4 bases at J; junction bases unmatched: 6. The germline CDR1 and CDR2 sequences are LGHDT and YNNKEL (reference sequence). The CDR3 length is 16 residues. The CDR3 nucleotides are TGTGCCAGCAGCCCCAGCCGGACTAGCGGGGCAGATACGCAGTATTTT. Its protein product is CASSPSRTSGADTQYF.

As DNA, the CDR3 is TGCGCCAGCAGCCAAGAGCTTGGGATTCCCGCGCACAATGAGCAGTTCTTC. As protein: CASSQELGIPAHNEQFF. The chain employs TRBV4-3 and TRBJ2-1, with no clear D. The CDR3 loop spans 17 amino acids. Trimming cost V 0 bases and J 5 bases, with 17 bases left between them. Per germline, CDR1 LGHNA and CDR2 YSLEER.

V is TRBV7-9 and J is TRBJ1-2; 7 bases align to TRBD1. CDR1 is SEHNR and CDR2 is FQNEAQ in the germline V gene (reference sequence). This CDR3 contains 14 residues. Trimming cost V 5 bases and J 8 bases; bases outside gene matches: 11. As DNA, the CDR3 is TGTGCCAGCAGCCTCGTCGGACAGGAAAGAGGCTACACCTTC. It encodes CASSLVGQERGYTF.

This clonotype was detected only a few times. The chain joins TRBV29-1 to TRBJ2-1; the match to TRBD1 covers 9 bases. V was pared by 3 bases and J by 4 bases, with 4 bases of the junction left unmatched. CDR1 is SQVTM, CDR2 ANQGSEA, per germline. The CDR3 is made up of 14 amino acids. In DNA, the CDR3 is TGCAGCGTTGACGGACAGGGGTTGTACAATGAGCAGTTCTTC. The encoded protein is CSVDGQGLYNEQFF.

This clonotype has only one observation. The CDR3 sequence: CSATSGNTIYF. The CDR3, as DNA: TGCAGTGCTACCTCTGGAAACACCATATATTTT. This chain joins TRBV20-1 and TRBJ1-3; D uncertain. V lost 4 bases to trimming and J lost 0 bases, with 1 base between them. The CDR3 is 11 amino acids. CDR1 and CDR2 (germline): DFQATT, SNEGSKA (reference sequence).

This clonotype was counted only a few times. The chain links TRBV27 to TRBJ2-7, with TRBD1 as a possible D gene (5 bases). Looked up from germline, CDR1 is MNHEY and CDR2 is SMNVEV (reference sequence). This CDR3 is built from 16 residues. V dropped 6 bases and J dropped 3 bases, with 21 bases sitting between them. CDR3: CASSSPGHSSYYEQYF. DNA of the CDR3: TGTGCCAGCAGCTCCCCAGGACACAGTTCCTACTACGAGCAGTACTTC.

As concerns this clonotype: A much larger clone differs from this one at a single base, so this may be a read error. The J gene is TRBJ1-2, the V gene TRBV7-2; weak D call: TRBD1 (6 bases). The CDR3 length is 16 residues. The V end lost 4 bases, the J end lost 3 bases, and 18 bases lay between the germline ends. The germline CDR1 and CDR2 sequences are SGHTA and FQGNSA. CDR3 bases: TGTGCCAGCAGCTCAATCCCAGGGGTCCCATACTATGGCTACACCTTC. Amino acid sequence: CASSSIPGVPYYGYTF.

This clonotype was recorded a few times. J is TRBJ1-2 and V is TRBV12-3 or TRBV12-4; weak D call: TRBD1 (5 bases). CDR3 size: 17 residues. The ends were cut back, 1 base at V and 6 bases at J, with 21 bases in the middle. CDR3 loop: CASSLGGRWRAQDGYTF. The CDR3 DNA follows: TGTGCCAGCAGTTTAGGGGGCCGGTGGAGGGCCCAAGATGGCTACACCTTC.

This clonotype has a handful of counts. This chain uses TRBV3-1 with TRBJ2-3; 9 bases are a match to TRBD2. Germline-derived CDR1 and CDR2 are LGHDT and YNNKEL (reference sequence). V dropped 0 bases and J dropped 3; count of bases not matched to a gene: 16. The CDR3 totals 20 residues. CDR3 amino acids: CASSQETSGSTLSLTDTQYF. Written as DNA, the CDR3 is TGTGCCAGCAGCCAAGAAACTAGCGGGTCCACTCTATCTTTGACAGATACGCAGTATTTT.

This clonotype was counted between two and nine times. This chain connects TRBV28 to TRBJ1-2; maybe TRBD1 (6 bases). Between the trimmed V and J ends, which lost 5 bases and 4 bases, there was a span of 17 bases. This CDR3 has 15 amino acids. CDR1 is MDHEN and CDR2 is SYDVKM in the germline V gene. The CDR3 loop reads CASSPQQGRIYGYTF. For the CDR3, the DNA is TGTGCCAGCAGTCCCCAACAGGGACGCATCTATGGCTACACCTTC.